The 19 T cell receptor beta chains listed next were all sequenced from one sample in a study of cytomegalovirus exposure and HLA in healthy donors. A multiplex PCR was run with 60 Vbeta primers and 13 Jbeta primers. Only in-frame clones appear in the TCRdb table, and some are missing; sequencing was by immunoSEQ multiplex PCR. The sample holds about 190,000 clones, roughly 79% seen once. Sequenced sample: PBMCs. Every receptor here comes from a woman aged 18-35 years in good health and CMV-seronegative.

The V call is TRBV7-8, the J call TRBJ2-3; 10 bases align to TRBD2. CDR3 length: 22 amino acids. Germline V gene lookup returns CDR1 SGHVS and CDR2 FQNEAQ. V gave up 0 bases and J gave up 1 base; unmatched junction bases: 19. CDR3 sequence reads: CASSLAHLGLAGDRSGTDTQYF. CDR3 in DNA: TGTGCCAGCAGCTTAGCCCATCTAGGGCTAGCGGGAGACAGGTCCGGCACAGATACGCAGTATTTT.

The chain couples TRBV4-2 to TRBJ2-7; TRBD2 aligns across 11 bases. J was trimmed by 2 bases and V by 4 bases; bases with no gene match: 4. The CDR3 runs to 15 residues. Germline values: CDR1 LGHNA, CDR2 YNFKEQ. The CDR3 loop is CASSPGLAATYEQYF. The DNA for the CDR3 is TGTGCCAGCAGCCCGGGACTAGCGGCAACCTACGAGCAGTACTTC.

The V call is TRBV19, the J call TRBJ2-7; maybe TRBD1 (6 bases). Per germline, CDR1 LNHDA and CDR2 SQIVND (reference sequence). There are 13 residues in the CDR3. The germline V and J ends were trimmed by 7 bases and 1 base, with 11 bases remaining between them. The CDR3 DNA reads TGTGCCAGTACCCCTGGACAGTCCTACGAGCAGTACTTC. Its protein product is CASTPGQSYEQYF.

This rearrangement joins TRBV9 to TRBJ2-5, with 9 bases that match TRBD2. CDR3 length equals 17 residues. V dropped 0 bases and J dropped 0; count of bases not matched to a gene: 6. Per germline, CDR1 SGDLS and CDR2 YYNGEE. The CDR3: CASSVGASGDNQETQYF. CDR3 bases: TGTGCCAGCAGCGTAGGTGCTAGCGGGGATAACCAAGAGACCCAGTACTTC.

CDR3: CASSLFERADTDTQYF. The CDR3 region has the DNA TGTGCCAGCAGTTTGTTCGAGCGGGCGGACACAGATACGCAGTATTTT. V usage is TRBV28 and J usage is TRBJ2-3; weak D call: TRBD2 (6 bases). This CDR3 has 16 residues. Per the germline V gene, CDR1 is MDHEN and CDR2 is SYDVKM. With 3 bases removed from V and 2 bases from J, the gap between germline ends came to 15 bases. Combining the CDR3 with reference TRBV28 and TRBJ2-3 gives the whole variable domain DVKVTQSSRYLVKRTGEKVFLECVQDMDHENMFWYRQDPGLGLRLIYFSYDVKMKEKGDIPEGYSVSREKKERFSLILESASTNQTSMYLCASSLFERADTDTQYFGPGTRLTVL.

The chain combines TRBV4-1 with TRBJ2-5; 7 positions match TRBD1. Germline CDR1 MGHRA, CDR2 YSYEKL. The CDR3 runs to 19 residues. Trimming removed 0 bases from V and 1 base from J; junction bases left unmatched: 14. This CDR3 is CASSQDQETGLIGQETQYF. CDR3 bases: TGCGCCAGCAGCCAAGATCAGGAGACAGGGCTCATCGGCCAAGAGACCCAGTACTTC.

The chain couples TRBV25-1 to TRBJ1-3; 10 bases align to TRBD1. V trimming: 4 bases; J trimming: 4 bases; junction bases outside the gene matches: 4. CDR1 is MGHDK and CDR2 is SYGVNS in the germline V gene. The CDR3 is 15 residues long. DNA for the CDR3: TGTGCCAGCAGTGTGGACAGGGGGAGAGGAAACACCATATATTTT. It translates to CASSVDRGRGNTIYF.

The J gene is TRBJ1-2, the V gene TRBV4-1; D gene ambiguous. The length of the CDR3 is 15 residues. CDR1 is MGHRA and CDR2 is YSYEKL in the germline V gene. V was clipped by 0 bases and J by 2 bases, with 10 bases between them. The CDR3 sequence is CASSQDSTPNYGYTF. As DNA, the CDR3 is TGCGCCAGCAGCCAAGATAGCACACCGAACTATGGCTACACCTTC.

The chain links TRBV4-3 to TRBJ1-1; no definite D call. The length of the CDR3 is 13 residues. Deletions cut 0 bases from V and 4 bases from J, with 6 bases between. The germline CDR1 and CDR2 sequences are LGHNA and YSLEER. Here the CDR3 DNA reads TGCGCCAGCAGCCAAGAGAAGAGCACTGAAGCTTTCTTT. The encoded protein is CASSQEKSTEAFF.

The chain combines TRBV14 with TRBJ1-3; D not resolved. The CDR3 consists of 17 residues. Germline V gene sequence: CDR1 SGHDN, CDR2 FVKESK. V shed 2 bases and J shed 2 bases, with 16 bases lying between them. CDR3 nucleotide sequence: TGTGCCAGCAGCCAACTTGGAGGACTTCACGCTGGAAACACCATATATTTT. Amino acids: CASSQLGGLHAGNTIYF.

The rearrangement links TRBV9 to TRBJ2-1; the D gene is possibly TRBD2 (5 bases). Between the trimmed V and J ends, which lost 0 bases and 8 bases, there was a span of 12 bases. Germline values: CDR1 SGDLS, CDR2 YYNGEE. This CDR3 contains 14 residues. CDR3 loop: CASSVVELGDEQFF. Written as DNA, the CDR3 is TGTGCCAGCAGCGTAGTAGAGCTCGGGGATGAGCAGTTCTTC.

The CDR3 region has the DNA TGTGCCAGCAGACTGGACTCATCCTACGAGCAGTACTTC. Amino acids: CASRLDSSYEQYF. The J gene is TRBJ2-5, the V gene TRBV2; possibly TRBD2 for D (5 bases). The end of the DNA is better explained by TRBJ2-7, so the J call may be wrong. The CDR3 is 13 amino acids. Germline V gives CDR1 SNHLY, CDR2 FYNNEI.

This chain uses TRBV29-1 with TRBJ1-5; no clear D gene. Trimming removed 4 bases from V and 0 bases from J, with 10 bases in between. The CDR3 consists of 14 residues. Germline V CDR1 and CDR2: SQVTM, ANQGSEA. CDR3 region: CSVVSGYSNQPQHF. CDR3 sequence (DNA): TGCAGCGTTGTGTCGGGATATAGCAATCAGCCCCAGCATTTT. Full variable domain (outside the CDR3, taken from reference TRBV29-1 and TRBJ1-5): SAVISQKPSRDICQRGTSLTIQCQVDSQVTMMFWYRQQPGQSLTLIATANQGSEATYESGFVIDKFPISRPNLTFSTLTVSNMSPEDSSIYLCSVVSGYSNQPQHFGDGTRLSIL.

The chain's CDR3 is CASSPGTDTQYF. The CDR3 region has the DNA TGTGCCAGCAGCCCGGGCACAGATACGCAGTATTTT. The chain recombines TRBV9 with TRBJ2-3; D remains unclear. V lost 4 bases to trimming and J lost 1 base, with 4 bases between them. Germline CDR1 SGDLS, CDR2 YYNGEE. The CDR3 consists of 12 residues.

The chain carries TRBV5-4 and TRBJ1-1; D gene uncertain. V was pared by 5 bases and J by 2 bases, with 13 bases between. This CDR3 contains 14 residues. Germline V gene lookup returns CDR1 SGHNT and CDR2 YYREEE (reference sequence). The CDR3 loop is CASSTKAGNTEAFF. The CDR3 region has the DNA TGTGCCAGCAGTACCAAGGCGGGAAACACTGAAGCTTTCTTT. Using reference TRBV5-4 and TRBJ1-1 for the parts outside the CDR3, the full variable domain is ETGVTQSPTHLIKTRGQQVTLRCSSQSGHNTVSWYQQALGQGPQFIFQYYREEENGRGNFPPRFSGLQFPNYSSELNVNALELDDSALYLCASSTKAGNTEAFFGQGTRLTVV.

The chain uses TRBV5-1 and TRBJ1-1; D might be TRBD1 (6 bases). Trimming removed 4 bases at V and 1 base at J, with 14 bases between. The CDR3 extends over 15 amino acids. Germline values: CDR1 SGHRS, CDR2 YFSETQ. CDR3 in amino acids: CASSVREGGNTEAFF. The CDR3 coding sequence is TGCGCCAGCAGCGTAAGGGAGGGGGGGAACACTGAAGCTTTCTTT.

This rearrangement joins TRBV5-3 to TRBJ2-7; weak D call: TRBD1 (5 bases). TRBV5-3 is marked as an open reading frame, function uncertain. This CDR3 spans 14 amino acids. V lost 0 bases to trimming and J lost 2 bases, with 9 bases between them. The CDR3 DNA follows: TGTGCCAGAAGCTTGGTTGGGGCACCCTACGAGCAGTACTTC. The encoded protein is CARSLVGAPYEQYF.

This chain connects TRBV4-1 to TRBJ2-7; D may be TRBD1 (6 bases). The germline gives CDR1 MGHRA, CDR2 YSYEKL. This CDR3 spans 16 amino acids. The V end was cut by 2 bases, the J end by 1 base, with 15 bases between. The CDR3 is CASSQPSGTTSYEQYF. The CDR3 nucleotides are TGCGCCAGCAGCCAACCCTCTGGGACAACTTCCTACGAGCAGTACTTC.

This clone was detected only once. The gene calls are TRBV28 and TRBJ2-7, with 9 nucleotides matching TRBD1. Trimming at V came to 4 bases and at J to 4 bases, leaving 14 bases not matched to a gene. In germline, CDR1 is MDHEN, CDR2 SYDVKM. This CDR3 is 17 amino acids long. The CDR3 reads CASSSMQTDRGEYEQYF. The CDR3 DNA reads TGTGCCAGCAGTTCAATGCAAACCGACAGGGGGGAATACGAGCAGTACTTC.